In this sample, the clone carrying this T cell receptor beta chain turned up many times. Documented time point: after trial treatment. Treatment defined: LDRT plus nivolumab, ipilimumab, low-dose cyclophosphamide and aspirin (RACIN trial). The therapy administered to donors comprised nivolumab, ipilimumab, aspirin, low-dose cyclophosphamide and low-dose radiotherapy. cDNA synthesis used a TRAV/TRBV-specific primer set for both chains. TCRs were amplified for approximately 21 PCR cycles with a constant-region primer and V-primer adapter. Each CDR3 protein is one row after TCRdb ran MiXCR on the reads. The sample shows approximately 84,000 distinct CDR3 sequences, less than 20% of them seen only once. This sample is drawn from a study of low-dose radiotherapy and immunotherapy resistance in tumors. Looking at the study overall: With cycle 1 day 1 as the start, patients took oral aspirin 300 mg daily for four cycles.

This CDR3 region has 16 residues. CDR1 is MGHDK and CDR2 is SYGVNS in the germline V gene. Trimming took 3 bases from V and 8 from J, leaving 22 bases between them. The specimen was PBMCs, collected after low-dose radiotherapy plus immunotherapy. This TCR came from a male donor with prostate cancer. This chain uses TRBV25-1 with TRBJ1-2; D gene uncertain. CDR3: CASSDLPGASSGGYTF. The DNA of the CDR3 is TGTGCCAGCAGTGACCTTCCAGGAGCGTCCTCGGGCGGCTACACCTTC.